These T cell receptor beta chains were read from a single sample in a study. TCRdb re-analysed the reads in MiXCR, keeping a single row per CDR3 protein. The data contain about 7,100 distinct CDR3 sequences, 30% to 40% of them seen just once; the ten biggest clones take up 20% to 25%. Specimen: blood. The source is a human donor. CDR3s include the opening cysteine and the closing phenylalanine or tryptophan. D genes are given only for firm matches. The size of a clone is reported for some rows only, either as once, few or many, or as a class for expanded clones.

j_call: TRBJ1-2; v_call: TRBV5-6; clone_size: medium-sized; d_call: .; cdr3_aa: CASSYLLLTNYGYTF; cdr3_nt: TGTGCCAGCAGCTACCTTCTCCTGACTAACTATGGCTACACCTTC
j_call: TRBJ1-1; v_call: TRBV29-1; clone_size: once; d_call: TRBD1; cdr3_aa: CSADRTSGTGTEAFF; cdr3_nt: TGCAGCGCTGATAGGACTAGCGGGACAGGGACTGAAGCTTTCTTT
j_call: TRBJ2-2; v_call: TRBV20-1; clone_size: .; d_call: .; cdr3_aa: CSSSISGMEGVNTGELFF; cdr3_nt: TGCAGCAGTTCGATAAGCGGCATGGAGGGAGTGAACACCGGGGAGCTGTTTTTT
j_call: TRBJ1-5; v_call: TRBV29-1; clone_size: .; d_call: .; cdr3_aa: CSVEDGGSNQPQHF; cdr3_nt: TGCAGCGTTGAAGATGGGGGCAGTAATCAGCCCCAGCATTTT
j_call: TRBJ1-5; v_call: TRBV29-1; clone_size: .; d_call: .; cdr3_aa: CSVEEAGLGGGNQPQHF; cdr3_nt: TGCAGCGTTGAAGAGGCCGGACTGGGAGGAGGCAATCAGCCCCAGCATTTT
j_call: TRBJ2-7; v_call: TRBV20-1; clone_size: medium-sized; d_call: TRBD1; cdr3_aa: CSARPGTVYEQYF; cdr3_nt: TGCAGTGCTAGACCCGGGACAGTTTACGAGCAGTACTTC
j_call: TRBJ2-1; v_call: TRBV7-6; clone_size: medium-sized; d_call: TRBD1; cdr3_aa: CASSLGTAYNEQFF; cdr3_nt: TGTGCCAGCAGCCTCGGGACAGCGTACAATGAGCAGTTCTTC
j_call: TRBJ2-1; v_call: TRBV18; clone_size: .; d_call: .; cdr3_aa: CASSPYLAAYNEQFF; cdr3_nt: TGTGCCAGCTCACCATACCTAGCCGCATACAATGAGCAGTTCTTC
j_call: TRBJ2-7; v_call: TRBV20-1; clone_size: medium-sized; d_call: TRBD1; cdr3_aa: CSARGSPLGTGLAEQYF; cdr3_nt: TGCAGTGCTAGAGGTAGCCCTCTGGGGACAGGGTTGGCCGAGCAGTACTTC
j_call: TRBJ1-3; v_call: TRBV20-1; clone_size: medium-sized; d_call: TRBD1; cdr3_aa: CSARARQGGGTIYF; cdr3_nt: TGCAGTGCTAGAGCGAGGCAGGGGGGAGGAACCATATATTTT
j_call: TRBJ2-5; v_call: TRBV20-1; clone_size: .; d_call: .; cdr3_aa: CSISTPLRGKETQYF; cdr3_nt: TGCAGCATATCGACCCCTCTGAGGGGGAAAGAGACCCAGTACTTC
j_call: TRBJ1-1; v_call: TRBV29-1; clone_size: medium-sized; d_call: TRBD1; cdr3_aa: CSVPGTGGTEAFF; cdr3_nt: TGCAGCGTACCGGGGACAGGCGGGACTGAAGCTTTCTTT
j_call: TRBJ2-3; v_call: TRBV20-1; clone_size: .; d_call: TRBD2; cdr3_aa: CSATGEGYTDTQYF; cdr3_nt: TGCAGTGCTACCGGGGAGGGCTACACAGATACGCAGTATTTT
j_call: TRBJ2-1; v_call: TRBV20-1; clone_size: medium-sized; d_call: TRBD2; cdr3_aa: CSAGSGKSYNEQFF; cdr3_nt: TGCAGTGCGGGGAGCGGGAAGAGCTACAATGAGCAGTTCTTC
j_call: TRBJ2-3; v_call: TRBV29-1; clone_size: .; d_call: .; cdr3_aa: CSVERVPGPRYF; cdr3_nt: TGCAGCGTTGAACGAGTCCCGGGGCCGCGGTATTTT
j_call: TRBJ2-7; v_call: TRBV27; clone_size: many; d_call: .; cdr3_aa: CASSLSWTSLFGQYF; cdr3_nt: TGTGCCAGCAGTTTATCGTGGACGAGTCTCTTCGGGCAGTACTTC
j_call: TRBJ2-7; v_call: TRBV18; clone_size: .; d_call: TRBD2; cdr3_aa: CASSPRTSGTLYEQYF; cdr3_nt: TGTGCCAGCTCACCTCGGACTAGCGGGACACTCTACGAGCAGTACTTC
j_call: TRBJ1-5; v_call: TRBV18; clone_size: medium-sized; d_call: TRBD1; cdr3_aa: CASSPRDRYQPQHF; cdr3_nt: TGTGCCAGCTCACCAAGGGACAGATATCAGCCCCAGCATTTT
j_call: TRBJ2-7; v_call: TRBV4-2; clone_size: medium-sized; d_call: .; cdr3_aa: CASSQDREAWYEQYF; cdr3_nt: TGTGCCAGCAGCCAAGATCGGGAAGCCTGGTACGAGCAGTACTTC
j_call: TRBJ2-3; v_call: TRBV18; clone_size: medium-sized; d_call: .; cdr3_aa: CASSPPVRKETDTQYF; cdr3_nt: TGTGCCAGCTCACCACCAGTAAGAAAAGAAACAGATACGCAGTATTTT
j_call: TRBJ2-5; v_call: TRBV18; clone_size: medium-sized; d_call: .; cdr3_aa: CASSRSLRETQYF; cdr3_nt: TGTGCCAGCTCACGGAGCCTTCGGGAGACCCAGTACTTC
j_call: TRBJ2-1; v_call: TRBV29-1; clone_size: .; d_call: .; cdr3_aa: CSVPPGGENTLNTEQFF; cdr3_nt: TGCAGCGTTCCCCCCGGTGGGGAAAACACCTTGAACACTGAGCAGTTCTTC
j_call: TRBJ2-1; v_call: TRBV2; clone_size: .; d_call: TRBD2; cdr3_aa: CASSDLAGVSSYEQFF; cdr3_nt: TGTGCCAGCAGTGATCTAGCGGGAGTCTCCTCCTACGAGCAGTTCTTC
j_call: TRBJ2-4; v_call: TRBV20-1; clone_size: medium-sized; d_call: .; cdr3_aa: CSARVQGKNIQYF; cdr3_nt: TGCAGTGCTAGAGTTCAGGGCAAAAACATTCAGTACTTC
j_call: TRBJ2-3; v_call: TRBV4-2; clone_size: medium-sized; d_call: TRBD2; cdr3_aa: CASSQDLAGEVDTQYF; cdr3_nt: TGTGCCAGCAGCCAAGATCTAGCGGGAGAGGTTGATACGCAGTATTTT
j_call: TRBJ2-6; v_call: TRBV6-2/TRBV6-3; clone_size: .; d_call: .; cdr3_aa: CACTPQGLSGANVLTF; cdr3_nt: TGTGCCTGCACCCCGCAGGGGCTCTCTGGGGCCAACGTCCTGACTTTC
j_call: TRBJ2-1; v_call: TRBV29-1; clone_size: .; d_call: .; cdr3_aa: CSFWTDPSHYIEQFF; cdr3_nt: TGCAGCTTTTGGACGGATCCCTCGCACTACATTGAGCAGTTCTTC
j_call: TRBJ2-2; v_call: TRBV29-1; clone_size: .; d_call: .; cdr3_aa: CSVEVENTGELFF; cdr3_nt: TGCAGCGTTGAAGTAGAGAACACCGGGGAGCTGTTTTTT